A selection of T cell receptor beta chains follows, all from one sample in a study of shared clonotypes between healthy human individuals. Method: immunoSEQ multiplex PCR; TCRdb's copy keeps in-frame clones and lacks some. The table shows 2 million to 2.5 million clones, with approximately 95% occurring only once. The specimen sequenced was naive CD4+ T cells sorted from blood. The receptor set was obtained from a man younger than 35 in good health. Each CDR3 is given with its conserved first and last residue. D genes are given only for firm matches. Only some rows state a clone size, as once, few, many or a class for expanded clones.

TRBJ1-2 TRBV7-9 . TRBD1 CASSSTLGAGGGYTF TGTGCCAGCAGCTCCACCCTTGGGGCAGGGGGTGGCTACACCTTC
TRBJ2-5 TRBV28 . . CASSFKSWQSLRETQYF TGTGCCAGCAGTTTTAAATCGTGGCAGTCGTTAAGAGAGACCCAGTACTTC
TRBJ2-6 TRBV5-4 . . CASSPRDRPSGANVLTF TGTGCCAGCAGCCCCCGTGACAGACCCTCTGGGGCCAACGTCCTGACTTTC
TRBJ2-7 TRBV29-1 . . CSAARFDEQYF TGCAGCGCCGCACGTTTCGACGAGCAGTACTTC
TRBJ1-2 TRBV29-1 . . CSILGPYYGYTF TGCAGCATCCTCGGGCCCTACTATGGCTACACCTTC
TRBJ2-7 TRBV7-8 . . CASSFPQGYEQYF TGTGCCAGCAGCTTTCCACAGGGCTACGAGCAGTACTTC
TRBJ1-4 TRBV6-6 . . CASSYIEVEKLFF TGTGCCAGCAGTTACATAGAGGTCGAAAAACTGTTTTTT
TRBJ2-3 TRBV29-1 . TRBD2 CSVGLAGITQYF TGCAGCGTGGGACTAGCAGGGATCACGCAGTATTTT
TRBJ2-3 TRBV10-2 . TRBD2 CASSESWTSGPFTDTQYF TGCGCCAGCAGTGAGTCCTGGACTAGCGGCCCCTTCACAGATACGCAGTATTTT
TRBJ2-4 TRBV30 . . CAWSVGGAKNIQYF TGTGCCTGGAGTGTAGGTGGGGCCAAAAACATTCAGTACTTC
TRBJ1-1 TRBV6-5 . TRBD1 CASSRGPNTEAFF TGTGCCAGCTCCAGGGGGCCGAACACTGAAGCTTTCTTT
TRBJ2-1 TRBV7-2 once . CASSPRPGSYNEQFF TGTGCCAGCAGCCCCCGCCCGGGTTCCTACAATGAGCAGTTCTTC
TRBJ2-7 TRBV7-2 . . CASSFKGGPYEQYF TGTGCCAGCAGCTTTAAGGGTGGGCCTTACGAGCAGTACTTC
TRBJ1-6 TRBV7-2 . . CASSLVDSPLHF TGTGCCAGCAGCTTAGTGGACTCACCCCTCCACTTT
TRBJ1-1 TRBV5-1 . . CASSWRSGGTEAFF TGCGCCAGCAGCTGGCGGAGCGGGGGCACTGAAGCTTTCTTT
TRBJ2-1 TRBV10-1 . TRBD2 CASSLAGSSYNEQFF TGCGCCAGCAGTTTAGCGGGGAGCTCCTACAATGAGCAGTTCTTC
TRBJ2-1 TRBV5-1 once TRBD1 CASSPGTATYNEQFF TGCGCCAGCAGCCCCGGGACAGCGACCTACAATGAGCAGTTCTTC
TRBJ2-3 TRBV11-2 . TRBD2 CASSLGLAGGTSTDTQYF TGTGCCAGCAGCTTAGGACTAGCGGGAGGGACTAGCACAGATACGCAGTATTTT
TRBJ1-3 TRBV5-6 . . CASSIDGLSGNTIYF TGTGCCAGCAGCATCGACGGCCTCTCTGGAAACACCATATATTTT
TRBJ2-5 TRBV18 . . CASSPFFGGVEETQYF TGTGCCAGCTCACCTTTCTTCGGCGGGGTTGAGGAGACCCAGTACTTC